This entry concerns a single T cell receptor beta chain. Its antigen is undetermined. The data are from a study of post-analysis software for immune sequencing data. Study-level background: There were relapsing-remitting, secondary progressive and progressive-relapsing multiple sclerosis among the disease courses included. General study findings and limits: Patients showed TRBV5-6, TRBV5-1 and TRBV20-1 among four to six TRBV segments more frequent than in controls. Controls had significantly higher normalized Chao1 diversity than multiple sclerosis patients.

TCR beta cDNA libraries included unique molecular identifiers. T cells numbering about 0.9 to 11 million gave rise to a few hundred thousand cDNA molecules. Using its own MiXCR run on the PCR reads, TCRdb lists one record per CDR3 protein. This repertoire shows approximately 570,000 distinct CDR3 sequences, around 40% found once; its top ten account for 1.7%. The CDR3 runs to 18 residues. The germline gives CDR1 SGHVS, CDR2 FNYEAQ. Losses at the gene ends were 4 bases for V and 4 bases for J; bases not matched to a gene: 12. Sample: blood. This sequence joins TRBV7-6 and TRBJ2-1; 11 nucleotides match TRBD2. The TCR was taken from a girl between 5 and 17 years old with multiple sclerosis. CDR3 protein: CASSSGMLAGGMYNEQFF. As DNA, the CDR3 is TGTGCCAGCAGCTCAGGGATGTTAGCGGGAGGGATGTACAATGAGCAGTTCTTC.